This entry lists 15 T cell receptor beta chains sequenced from one sample in a study of identical twins (TCRdb year 2016). The library came from 5' RACE. The sequencer was an Illumina HiSeq 2000. TCRdb reprocessed the public reads (quality trimming at Q25 with fastp, clone calling with MiXCR) and kept in-frame beta chains. Entries that share a CDR3 protein sequence are merged under the most common genes and DNA. The sample includes just over 450,000 distinct CDR3 sequences, with 13% to 15% observed a single time. The ten top clones hold 0.52% of the sample. The same data also went into a second study, on yellow fever vaccine responses in identical twins.

Sequencing was carried out using CD4+ T cells sorted from blood. Receptors originate from a woman younger than 30 in good health.

This clonotype was counted between two and nine times. The chain recombines TRBV18 with TRBJ2-2; no definite D call. V was trimmed by 1 base and J by 1 base, leaving 7 bases between them. The germline V gene has CDR1 KGHSH and CDR2 LQKENI. This CDR3 contains 15 residues. The CDR3, as DNA: TGTGCCAGCTCACCACAGGTTGTGAACACCGGGGAGCTGTTTTTT. Its translation is CASSPQVVNTGELFF.

V and J are TRBV4-3 and TRBJ2-6; TRBD2 matches at 7 bases. The V gene end was trimmed by 0 bases and the J gene end by 0 bases; junction bases not matched to a gene: 2. Germline V lookup: CDR1 LGHNA, CDR2 YSLEER. CDR3 length: 17 amino acids. Written as DNA, the CDR3 is TGCGCCAGCAGCCAAGATCGGGAGGCCTCTGGGGCCAACGTCCTGACTTTC. It is translated as CASSQDREASGANVLTF.

This clonotype has a count of ten or more. CDR3 nucleotides: TGTGCCAGCAGCCAAATATTGGATTCACCCCTCCACTTT. It yields the protein CASSQILDSPLHF. This chain connects TRBV14 to TRBJ1-6; no reliable D call. CDR3 length: 13 residues. Looked up from germline, CDR1 is SGHDN and CDR2 is FVKESK. Trimming shortened V by 2 bases and J by 8 bases, and 7 bases separated the two germline ends.

V usage is TRBV27 and J usage is TRBJ2-7; either TRBD1 or TRBD2 may supply D (5 bases each). The V end lost 4 bases, the J end lost 3 bases, and 13 bases lay between the germline ends. Germline V gene sequence: CDR1 MNHEY, CDR2 SMNVEV (reference sequence). The CDR3 consists of 14 residues. The CDR3 DNA sequence: TGTGCCAGCAGTTCCCAGGGACCAATCTACGAGCAGTACTTC. Protein: CASSSQGPIYEQYF.

This chain connects TRBV7-2 to TRBJ2-1; D is uncertain. CDR1 SGHTA and CDR2 FQGNSA come from the germline V gene. The CDR3 length is 15 residues. V dropped 1 base and J dropped 6 bases, with 13 bases sitting between them. The CDR3 DNA sequence: TGTGCCAGCAGCTTAGAGGACCTTTTCCCCAATGAGCAGTTCTTC. Translating gives CASSLEDLFPNEQFF.

The chain joins TRBV29-1 to TRBJ1-1; D is unclear. V was trimmed by 6 bases and J by 5 bases, leaving 19 bases between them. Germline V gene data show CDR1 as SQVTM and CDR2 as ANQGSEA. The CDR3 spans 14 residues. CDR3 in amino acids: CSVMAGPGVTEAFF. The CDR3 DNA follows: TGCAGCGTAATGGCCGGCCCTGGGGTAACTGAAGCTTTCTTT.

The sample holds a few counts of this clonotype. The chain is built from TRBV28 and TRBJ2-4; TRBD2 is a possible D gene (5 bases). The ends were cut back, 5 bases at V and 1 base at J, with 12 bases in the middle. This CDR3 contains 15 residues. Germline V gene sequence: CDR1 MDHEN, CDR2 SYDVKM. As DNA, the CDR3 is TGTGCCAGCAGTATACAGACGGGGGCCAAAAACATTCAGTACTTC. Amino acids: CASSIQTGAKNIQYF.

This clonotype has ten or more counts. The chain uses TRBV4-1 and TRBJ2-1; 13 bases are shared with TRBD2. The CDR3 has 17 amino acids. V was pared by 4 bases and J by 8 bases, with 11 bases of the junction left unmatched. From germline, CDR1 is MGHRA and CDR2 YSYEKL. The CDR3 nucleotides are TGCGCCAGCAGCCCAGAGAGAGGACTAGCGGGGGTGGATGAGCAGTTCTTC. This gives the protein CASSPERGLAGVDEQFF.

In this sample, this clonotype turned up a few times. This sequence joins TRBV28 and TRBJ1-4; D possibly corresponds to TRBD1 (6 bases). The germline CDR1 and CDR2 sequences are MDHEN and SYDVKM. V was cut by 5 bases and J by 7 bases, with 17 bases left in between. CDR3 size: 15 residues. The CDR3: CASSGLEGRGEKLFF. The CDR3 DNA reads TGTGCCAGCAGTGGGTTGGAGGGCAGGGGTGAAAAACTGTTTTTT. The variable domain in full, completed from reference TRBV28 and TRBJ1-4, reads DVKVTQSSRYLVKRTGEKVFLECVQDMDHENMFWYRQDPGLGLRLIYFSYDVKMKEKGDIPEGYSVSREKKERFSLILESASTNQTSMYLCASSGLEGRGEKLFFGSGTQLSVL.

This clonotype has ten or more counts. V usage is TRBV7-6 and J usage is TRBJ2-3; D is possibly TRBD1 (5 bases). Trimming left V 1 base short and J 3 bases short, with 11 bases between. The CDR3 covers 15 residues. The germline CDR1 and CDR2 sequences are SGHVS and FNYEAQ. In nucleotides, the CDR3 is TGTGCCAGCAGCTTAGACTGGGGCAGGACAGATACGCAGTATTTT. Its protein product is CASSLDWGRTDTQYF. The full variable domain, completed using reference TRBV7-6 and TRBJ2-3, is GAGVSQSPRYKVTKRGQDVALRCDPISGHVSLYWYRQALGQGPEFLTYFNYEAQQDKSGLPNDRFSAERPEGSISTLTIQRTEQRDSAMYRCASSLDWGRTDTQYFGPGTRLTVL.

This clonotype was counted only a few times. This chain joins TRBV4-1 and TRBJ2-7, with D possibly matching TRBD1 (6 bases). V gave up 0 bases and J gave up 3 bases, with 12 bases separating them. CDR3 length: 15 amino acids. The germline V gene has CDR1 MGHRA and CDR2 YSYEKL. CDR3 loop: CASSQDQGWSYEQYF. The CDR3 DNA follows: TGCGCCAGCAGCCAAGACCAGGGGTGGAGCTACGAGCAGTACTTC.

This clonotype turned up a few times. The chain has TRBV6-5 and TRBJ1-6; 9 bases agree with TRBD1. This CDR3 has 16 amino acids. The trim removed 2 bases at V and 9 bases at J, leaving 8 bases unmatched. Germline assignment: CDR1 MNHEY and CDR2 SVGAGI. The chain's CDR3 is CASSYSQTGGRSPLHF. In DNA form, the CDR3 reads TGTGCCAGCAGTTACAGCCAGACAGGGGGTCGTTCACCCCTCCACTTT.

This clonotype was observed many times. The chain is built from TRBV15 and TRBJ1-6; 9 bases line up with TRBD1. Trimming cost V 3 bases and J 10 bases; bases outside gene matches: 7. Germline-derived CDR1 and CDR2 are LNHNV and YYDKDF (reference sequence). CDR3 length: 15 amino acids. The CDR3 sequence is CATSRSGTGNSPLHF. In DNA, the CDR3 is TGTGCCACCAGCAGGTCCGGGACAGGGAACTCACCCCTCCACTTT.

The chain employs TRBV7-2 and TRBJ2-3, with TRBD1 matching 11 bases. V trimming: 5 bases; J trimming: 1 base; junction bases outside the gene matches: 8. CDR3 length: 17 amino acids. Germline V lookup: CDR1 SGHTA, CDR2 FQGNSA. CDR3 coding DNA: TGTGCCAGCAGCGGACAGGGGGCGTGGGGCGGCACAGATACGCAGTATTTT. As protein: CASSGQGAWGGTDTQYF.

The V and J genes are TRBV25-1 and TRBJ2-5, with D unclear. The V end was cut by 0 bases, the J end by 4 bases, with 6 bases between. The CDR3 extends over 13 amino acids. The germline CDR1 and CDR2 sequences are MGHDK and SYGVNS. The CDR3 loop is CASSEYGIETQYF. The CDR3 DNA follows: TGTGCCAGCAGTGAATATGGCATAGAGACCCAGTACTTC.